This TCR beta chain was found in a study of T cells in Graves' hyperthyroidism and ophthalmopathy. About the research overall: The authors collected peripheral blood at initial diagnosis, before any treatment.

At first hyperthyroidism diagnosis, before any ophthalmopathy symptoms, the blood sample was collected. Study results and limitations: Peripheral blood also featured most of the thyroid clonotypes expanded above 0.001.

RNA transcripts gave rise to amplified TCR beta CDR3 regions. The primer set for the first-round RT-PCR of the TCR CDR3 was HTBI. TCRdb reanalysed the multiplex PCR reads using MiXCR and keeps one entry per CDR3 protein. The data hold about 380,000 distinct CDR3 sequences, with roughly 13% observed a single time. This clonotype was detected only a few times. Its antigen is as yet unknown. The V end lost 0 bases, the J end lost 9 bases, and 12 bases lay between the germline ends. Germline CDR1 LGHNA, CDR2 YNFKEQ. CDR3 length: 14 amino acids. The chain joins TRBV4-2 to TRBJ2-1; D is possibly TRBD2 (5 bases). What was sequenced was blood. The origin of this receptor is a man aged 25-40 years with Graves' hyperthyroidism that later progressed to Graves' ophthalmopathy. For the CDR3, the DNA is TGTGCCAGCAGCCAAGATCCCCTCCGGGGTGAGCAGTTCTTC. Translation: CASSQDPLRGEQFF.